The 6 T cell receptor beta chains in this list originate from one sample, sequenced in a study of response to subunit inactivated influenza vaccine. TCRdb reprocessed the RT-PCR reads via MiXCR and lists one record per CDR3 protein. The sample includes around 750,000 distinct CDR3 sequences, 21% seen only once; the top ten take about 9.4%. Sequenced here: PBMCs from blood, sampled 4 to 6 days after vaccination. The receptors come from a middle-aged man who received an inactivated influenza vaccine.

The CDR3 DNA is TGTGCCAGCAGCTTAGTGTTCTCCCCCCCAAGAACCGGGACAGGTCTGTACGAGCAGTACTTC. It encodes CASSLVFSPPRTGTGLYEQYF. V gene TRBV11-2 combines with J gene TRBJ2-7; 8 positions agree with TRBD1. CDR3 size: 21 residues. Germline CDR1 and CDR2: SGHAT and FQNNGV. The trim removed 1 base at V and 4 bases at J, leaving 24 bases unmatched.

This clonotype appeared a few times. The chain recombines TRBV12-3 or TRBV12-4 with TRBJ2-7; D is possibly TRBD1 (5 bases). The CDR3 extends over 12 amino acids. V gave up 6 bases and J gave up 9 bases, with 15 bases separating them. The CDR3 is CASSPGLTGQYF. In nucleotides, the CDR3 is TGTGCCAGCAGCCCCGGCCTCACAGGGCAGTACTTC.

This clonotype appeared a few times. This sequence joins TRBV3-1 and TRBJ2-5, with 11 bases lining up with TRBD2. The ends lost 0 bases at V and 10 bases at J; junction bases unmatched: 10. The germline V gene has CDR1 LGHDT and CDR2 YNNKEL (reference sequence). The CDR3 is 16 residues long. As DNA, the CDR3 is TGTGCCAGCAGCCAAGATTTAGTTAGCGGGGGGGCTAGCCAGTACTTC. It specifies CASSQDLVSGGASQYF.

This clonotype showed up just a few times. This chain connects TRBV9 to TRBJ2-7, with D hard to call. The V gene lost 0 bases and the J gene lost 3 bases, with 13 bases spanning the gap. The CDR3 loop spans 15 amino acids. Germline CDR1 is SGDLS and CDR2 is YYNGEE. The CDR3 DNA follows: TGTGCCAGCAGCGTAGGCCAGCCTCTAATCTACGAGCAGTACTTC. Its protein is CASSVGQPLIYEQYF.

This clonotype showed up just a few times. This chain uses TRBV20-1 with TRBJ2-7; D call uncertain. V gave up 0 bases and J gave up 10 bases, with 19 bases separating them. CDR3 length equals 14 residues. Germline-derived CDR1 and CDR2 are DFQATT and SNEGSKA (reference sequence). CDR3 residues: CSARDNWAPLEQYF. In DNA, the CDR3 is TGCAGTGCTAGAGATAACTGGGCGCCCCTGGAACAGTACTTC.

The chain joins TRBV4-1 to TRBJ2-1, with D possibly TRBD1 on 6 matching bases. V shed 8 bases and J shed 8 bases, with 19 bases lying between them. This CDR3 has 14 amino acids. Germline CDR1 is MGHRA and CDR2 is YSYEKL. The CDR3 loop is CASGIGQIIDEQFF. The CDR3, as DNA: TGCGCCAGCGGTATTGGACAGATTATCGATGAGCAGTTCTTC.